This is a list of T cell receptor beta chains from one sample in a study of T-cell reconstitution after alpha-beta-depleted transplantation in children. TCRdb fed the PCR reads into MiXCR, producing one record per CDR3 protein. Altogether about 250,000 distinct CDR3 sequences are present, under 30% being singletons, with the ten largest covering about 4.8%. Material: PBMCs, mostly from graft donor cells, obtained 360 days after TCRalphabeta/CD19-depleted stem cell transplant. These receptors were collected from a female patient aged 2-10 years who had a stem cell transplant for congenital amegakaryocytic thrombocytopenia, so the T cells may come from the graft donor. CDR3s include the opening cysteine and the closing phenylalanine or tryptophan. The D gene is left open where the match is weak. The size field is filled for only some rows; it gives once, few, many or a size class.

clone size: few
D gene: -
V gene: TRBV27
CDR3 length: 14
J gene: TRBJ2-7
CDR3 DNA: TGTGCCAGCAAACCGGGCCGGAGCTCCTACGAGCAGTACTTC
CDR3 protein: CASKPGRSSYEQYF

clone size: few
D gene: -
V gene: TRBV10-2
CDR3 length: 16
J gene: TRBJ1-1
CDR3 DNA: TGCGCCAGCAGTGAAGCAGACATACACTTGAACACTGAAGCTTTCTTT
CDR3 protein: CASSEADIHLNTEAFF

clone size: -
D gene: -
V gene: TRBV4-3
CDR3 length: 14
J gene: TRBJ1-1
CDR3 DNA: TGCGCCAGCAGCCAAGATCTTTATGGGACTGAAGCTTTCTTT
CDR3 protein: CASSQDLYGTEAFF

clone size: few
D gene: -
V gene: TRBV7-8
CDR3 length: 14
J gene: TRBJ2-1
CDR3 DNA: TGTGCCAGCAGCTCGTACCAGGAATACAATGAGCAGTTCTTC
CDR3 protein: CASSSYQEYNEQFF

clone size: -
D gene: TRBD2
V gene: TRBV12-3/TRBV12-4
CDR3 length: 18
J gene: TRBJ2-1
CDR3 DNA: TGTGCCAGCAGTTTCGGTACTAGCGGGAGTTCCCCCTACAATGAGCAGTTCTTC
CDR3 protein: CASSFGTSGSSPYNEQFF

clone size: few
D gene: -
V gene: TRBV2
CDR3 length: 19
J gene: TRBJ2-3
CDR3 DNA: TGTGCCAGCAGTGGCCTGGGTGGAGGACTACACGGGTTCACAGATACGCAGTATTTT
CDR3 protein: CASSGLGGGLHGFTDTQYF

clone size: few
D gene: -
V gene: TRBV6-2/TRBV6-3
CDR3 length: 13
J gene: TRBJ2-7
CDR3 DNA: TGTGCCAGCAGTTACCAGACTAACTACGAGCAGTACTTC
CDR3 protein: CASSYQTNYEQYF

clone size: -
D gene: TRBD1
V gene: TRBV7-9
CDR3 length: 14
J gene: TRBJ1-1
CDR3 DNA: TGTGCCAGCAGCTTCGGCAGGGGGAGGGCTGAAGCTTTCTTT
CDR3 protein: CASSFGRGRAEAFF

clone size: few
D gene: -
V gene: TRBV29-1
CDR3 length: 13
J gene: TRBJ1-1
CDR3 DNA: TGCAGCGCTTACAGGGACCTGAACACTGAAGCTTTCTTT
CDR3 protein: CSAYRDLNTEAFF

clone size: few
D gene: TRBD1
V gene: TRBV29-1
CDR3 length: 13
J gene: TRBJ2-2
CDR3 DNA: TGCAGCGTATTGGACAGGGACACCGGGGAGCTGTTTTTT
CDR3 protein: CSVLDRDTGELFF

clone size: -
D gene: -
V gene: TRBV12-3/TRBV12-4
CDR3 length: 14
J gene: TRBJ1-1
CDR3 DNA: TGTGCCAGCAGACTAACAGCTATGAACACTGAAGCTTTCTTT
CDR3 protein: CASRLTAMNTEAFF

clone size: few
D gene: -
V gene: TRBV18
CDR3 length: 12
J gene: TRBJ2-5
CDR3 DNA: TGTGCCAGCTCAGACAGCCAAGAGACCCAGTACTTC
CDR3 protein: CASSDSQETQYF

clone size: -
D gene: -
V gene: TRBV12-3/TRBV12-4
CDR3 length: 17
J gene: TRBJ2-1
CDR3 DNA: TGTGCCAGCAGTTTTTCTCGATCCCATGTGTCGTACAATGAGCAGTTCTTC
CDR3 protein: CASSFSRSHVSYNEQFF

clone size: few
D gene: -
V gene: TRBV29-1
CDR3 length: 12
J gene: TRBJ1-1
CDR3 DNA: TGCAGCGTTGAACGCCTGAGGACTGAAGCTTTCTTT
CDR3 protein: CSVERLRTEAFF

clone size: few
D gene: -
V gene: TRBV4-1
CDR3 length: 15
J gene: TRBJ2-7
CDR3 DNA: TGCGCCAGCAGCCTCCGGGCAGGGGTAACCTACGAGCAGTACTTC
CDR3 protein: CASSLRAGVTYEQYF

clone size: -
D gene: TRBD2
V gene: TRBV7-2
CDR3 length: 15
J gene: TRBJ2-7
CDR3 DNA: TGTGCCAGCAGCTCCCTAGCGGGAGGACCCTACGAGCAGTACTTC
CDR3 protein: CASSSLAGGPYEQYF

clone size: once
D gene: TRBD1
V gene: TRBV15
CDR3 length: 13
J gene: TRBJ1-1
CDR3 DNA: TGTGCCACCAGCCGAACAGGGGACATTGAAGCTTTCTTT
CDR3 protein: CATSRTGDIEAFF

clone size: few
D gene: -
V gene: TRBV7-2
CDR3 length: 17
J gene: TRBJ2-3
CDR3 DNA: TGTGCCAGCAGCCCACGCCGGGGGCAGGGAAGGACAGATACGCAGTATTTT
CDR3 protein: CASSPRRGQGRTDTQYF

clone size: few
D gene: -
V gene: TRBV6-5
CDR3 length: 14
J gene: TRBJ2-1
CDR3 DNA: TGTGCCAGCAGTTACTATGGGGAACGGAATGAGCAGTTCTTC
CDR3 protein: CASSYYGERNEQFF